One and the same sample provided the 18 T cell receptor beta chains below, sequenced in a study of T cell responses to AZD1222 COVID-19 vaccine. Only in-frame clones appear in the TCRdb table, and some are missing; sequencing was by immunoSEQ multiplex PCR. This table holds 95,000 to 100,000 clones, roughly 80% found once. The sequences come from peripheral blood, collected 28 days after the second AZD1222 dose. The receptors derive from an adult who received the AZD1222 COVID-19 vaccine.

This clone was detected a few times. This sequence joins TRBV28 and TRBJ1-6; 9 bases are a match to TRBD1. The CDR3 is 15 amino acids. Germline V gene sequence: CDR1 MDHEN, CDR2 SYDVKM. The ends lost 2 bases at V and 9 bases at J; junction bases unmatched: 5. This CDR3 is CASSLATGGGSPLHF. The CDR3 DNA sequence: TGTGCCAGCAGTTTAGCGACAGGGGGAGGTTCACCCCTCCACTTT.

The chain carries TRBV11-2 and TRBJ1-1; weak D call: TRBD1 (6 bases). The CDR3 spans 15 residues. The V end was cut by 0 bases, the J end by 1 base, with 9 bases between. CDR1 and CDR2 (germline): SGHAT, FQNNGV. In DNA, the CDR3 is TGTGCCAGCAGCTTAGATCGGGGGCAGAACACTGAAGCTTTCTTT. Translated, it gives CASSLDRGQNTEAFF.

The chain carries TRBV3-1 (or the pseudogene TRBV3-2) and TRBJ2-1; D is uncertain. CDR3 size: 12 residues. V was clipped by 3 bases and J by 7 bases, with 7 bases between them. In germline, CDR1 is LGHDT, CDR2 YNNKEL (reference sequence). The CDR3 here is CASSQLLNEQFF. The CDR3 DNA follows: TGTGCCAGCAGCCAGCTGTTAAATGAGCAGTTCTTC.

The V call is TRBV5-1, the J call TRBJ2-1, with 7 nucleotides matching TRBD2. Germline-derived CDR1 and CDR2 are SGHRS and YFSETQ. Unmatched junction bases numbered 16, after V lost 4 bases and J lost 0 bases. This CDR3 is 19 amino acids long. In nucleotides, the CDR3 is TGCGCCAGCAGCCTGGGTGGTAGCGGGCGGTTCAGCTCCTACAATGAGCAGTTCTTC. Translating gives CASSLGGSGRFSSYNEQFF.

The chain links TRBV6-1 to TRBJ2-7; 7 nucleotides match TRBD1. Per germline, CDR1 MNHNS and CDR2 SASEGT. The CDR3 spans 15 residues. V lost 3 bases to trimming and J lost 0 bases; unmatched junction nucleotides: 5. CDR3 nucleotide sequence: TGTGCCAGCAGTGATCCGGGACAGTCCTCCTACGAGCAGTACTTC. It yields the protein CASSDPGQSSYEQYF.

The V and J genes are TRBV28 and TRBJ1-1, with D hard to call. V lost 3 bases and J 3 bases, leaving 17 bases between the germline ends. Germline values: CDR1 MDHEN, CDR2 SYDVKM. CDR3 size: 16 residues. The CDR3 loop reads CASSFRPATGDTEAFF. In DNA form, the CDR3 reads TGTGCCAGCAGTTTCCGCCCCGCGACTGGGGACACTGAAGCTTTCTTT.

The chain combines TRBV19 with TRBJ1-3, with D possibly matching TRBD1 (5 bases). The CDR3 length is 15 residues. Germline V CDR1 and CDR2: LNHDA, SQIVND (reference sequence). V was shortened by 6 bases and J by 1 base, with 13 bases between the two germline ends. CDR3: CASRSPGVSGNTIYF. As DNA, the CDR3 is TGTGCCAGTAGGTCCCCGGGGGTGTCTGGAAACACCATATATTTT.

The rearrangement uses TRBV7-2 and TRBJ2-1; TRBD2 matches at 7 bases. The CDR3 loop spans 15 amino acids. Unmatched junction bases numbered 6, after V lost 0 bases and J lost 7 bases. Germline values: CDR1 SGHTA, CDR2 FQGNSA. This CDR3 is CASSLASGIFNEQFF. In DNA, the CDR3 is TGTGCCAGCAGCTTAGCCAGCGGGATCTTTAATGAGCAGTTCTTC. Full variable domain (missing parts from reference TRBV7-2 and TRBJ2-1): GAGVSQSPSNKVTEKGKDVELRCDPISGHTALYWYRQSLGQGLEFLIYFQGNSAPDKSGLPSDRFSAERTGGSVSTLTIQRTQQEDSAVYLCASSLASGIFNEQFFGPGTRLTVL.

This chain joins TRBV6-5 and TRBJ1-2; tentative D call: TRBD1 (5 bases). The germline CDR1 and CDR2 sequences are MNHEY and SVGAGI. The V end lost 4 bases, the J end lost 2 bases, and 8 bases lay between the germline ends. This CDR3 is 13 amino acids long. The CDR3 bases are TGTGCCAGCAGTTTAGACAGAAACTATGGCTACACCTTC. Its protein product is CASSLDRNYGYTF.

This clone has a handful of counts. The chain combines TRBV6-1 with TRBJ2-7; D gene unclear. Germline lookup yields CDR1 MNHNS and CDR2 SASEGT. The CDR3 totals 14 residues. Deletions cut 3 bases from V and 2 bases from J, with 11 bases between. CDR3 residues: CASSDNIRTYEQYF. The CDR3 region has the DNA TGTGCCAGCAGTGATAACATCCGTACCTACGAGCAGTACTTC.

The chain joins TRBV14 to TRBJ2-7; D is unclear. Germline values: CDR1 SGHDN, CDR2 FVKESK. CDR3 length: 14 amino acids. Trimming took 4 bases from V and 8 from J, leaving 18 bases between them. The CDR3 spells CASSLTQVFSKQYF. CDR3 bases: TGTGCCAGCAGCCTTACGCAGGTTTTCTCCAAGCAGTACTTC.

This clone was observed once. The V and J genes are TRBV6-1 and TRBJ2-3; D call uncertain. In germline, CDR1 is MNHNS, CDR2 SASEGT. V lost 2 bases, J lost 5 bases, and 2 bases lay in between. This CDR3 spans 11 amino acids. The CDR3 coding sequence is TGTGCCAGCAGTGAAATAGATACGCAGTATTTT. Amino acids: CASSEIDTQYF.

This clone occurred once. The chain uses TRBV2 and TRBJ1-5; D gene unclear. V was pared by 1 base and J by 9 bases, with 13 bases between. Germline V gene sequence: CDR1 SNHLY, CDR2 FYNNEI. CDR3 length equals 14 residues. The CDR3 DNA follows: TGTGCCAGCAGTGAAGGTAGGATTTACTCGCCCCAGCATTTT. Its translation: CASSEGRIYSPQHF. Complete variable domain (other parts from reference TRBV2 and TRBJ1-5): EPEVTQTPSHQVTQMGQEVILRCVPISNHLYFYWYRQILGQKVEFLVSFYNNEISEKSEIFDDQFSVERPDGSNFTLKIRSTKLEDSAMYFCASSEGRIYSPQHFGDGTRLSIL.

The genes are TRBV7-9 and TRBJ2-2; possible D gene TRBD2, 5 bases. Germline V gene sequence: CDR1 SEHNR, CDR2 FQNEAQ (reference sequence). The V end was cut by 5 bases, the J end by 0 bases, with 10 bases between. CDR3 length equals 15 residues. The CDR3, as DNA: TGTGCCAGCAGCCTCGGGGAATCGAACACCGGGGAGCTGTTTTTT. Protein: CASSLGESNTGELFF.

This clone was recorded a few times. The rearrangement joins TRBV19 to TRBJ1-5, with 7 bases that match TRBD1. This CDR3 spans 15 amino acids. CDR1 is LNHDA and CDR2 is SQIVND in the germline V gene (reference sequence). Trimming removed 3 bases from V and 7 bases from J; junction bases left unmatched: 9. The CDR3 sequence: CASSMMAGGYQPQHF. DNA of the CDR3: TGTGCCAGTAGTATGATGGCAGGGGGTTACCAGCCCCAGCATTTT.

The V and J genes are TRBV18 and TRBJ2-1; the D call may be TRBD1 or TRBD2 (5 bases each). Germline CDR1 KGHSH, CDR2 LQKENI. The V end was cut by 0 bases, the J end by 5 bases, with 5 bases between. There are 13 residues in the CDR3. The CDR3 sequence: CASSPPGDNEQFF. CDR3 bases: TGTGCCAGCTCACCACCGGGGGACAATGAGCAGTTCTTC. The full variable domain, completed using reference TRBV18 and TRBJ2-1, is NAGVMQNPRHLVRRRGQEARLRCSPMKGHSHVYWYRQLPEEGLKFMVYLQKENIIDESGMPKERFSAEFPKEGPSILRIQQVVRGDSAAYFCASSPPGDNEQFFGPGTRLTVL.

The chain employs TRBV10-3 and TRBJ1-5; 9 bases map to TRBD1. V trimming: 2 bases; J trimming: 3 bases; junction bases outside the gene matches: 2. The germline CDR1 and CDR2 sequences are ENHRY and SYGVKD. There are 15 residues in the CDR3. CDR3 DNA sequence: TGTGCCATCAGTGAGGGACAGGGGATCAATCAGCCCCAGCATTTT. Its protein product is CAISEGQGINQPQHF.

This rearrangement joins TRBV5-6 to TRBJ2-7; D unresolved. The CDR3 consists of 12 residues. Germline CDR1 is SGHDT and CDR2 is YYEEEE. V dropped 3 bases and J dropped 3 bases, with 7 bases sitting between them. CDR3: CASSSHYYEQYF. The CDR3 nucleotides read TGTGCCAGCAGCTCTCATTACTACGAGCAGTACTTC.